The 28 T cell receptor beta chains below all came from one sample that was sequenced in a study of vaccination and CD4 T cells after COVID-19. Their antigens remain unidentified. Cultured CD4+ T-cell DNA underwent Oncomine TCR Beta short-read sequencing. TCRdb independently ran MiXCR on the PCR reads; one entry per CDR3 protein. The table lists roughly 20,000 distinct CDR3 sequences, 48% of them singletons. The treatment denotes: approximately 11-day PBMC culture with coronavirus spike peptide pools or control peptides (ViraFEST assay). The sequencing input was CD4+ T cells from blood, cultured in vitro. These receptors were collected from a human donor who had recovered from COVID-19.

J is TRBJ1-1 and V is TRBV27, with TRBD1 identical over 7 bases. Germline assignment: CDR1 MNHEY and CDR2 SMNVEV (reference sequence). The CDR3 extends over 14 amino acids. V was pared by 6 bases and J by 1 base, with 5 bases of the junction left unmatched. CDR3 sequence: CASSFRQGNTEAFF. The CDR3, as DNA: TGTGCCAGCAGCTTTCGACAGGGGAACACTGAAGCTTTCTTT.

This clonotype was picked up a small number of times. The chain combines TRBV2 with TRBJ1-1; no firm D call. Per the germline V gene, CDR1 is SNHLY and CDR2 is FYNNEI. V gave up 6 bases and J gave up 1 base, with 9 bases separating them. The CDR3 has 13 residues. The CDR3 reads CASRYGENTEAFF. Here the CDR3 DNA reads TGTGCCAGCAGGTATGGGGAGAACACTGAAGCTTTCTTT.

J is TRBJ1-1 and V is TRBV5-1; 9 bases line up with TRBD1. Unmatched junction bases numbered 3, after V lost 1 base and J lost 5 bases. The CDR3 length is 14 residues. Germline values: CDR1 SGHRS, CDR2 YFSETQ. The CDR3 DNA reads as TGCGCCAGCAGCTTGCTACAGGGGGCGACTGAAGCTTTCTTT. Protein: CASSLLQGATEAFF.

The chain combines TRBV7-9 with TRBJ1-2; D is unclear. The CDR3 is 12 residues long. Germline V gene sequence: CDR1 SEHNR, CDR2 FQNEAQ (reference sequence). V lost 0 bases and J lost 10, with 9 bases in between. CDR3 sequence (DNA): TGTGCCAGCAGCTTAGCCGGGAGGCCCTACACCTTC. It encodes CASSLAGRPYTF.

V usage is TRBV12-3 or TRBV12-4 and J usage is TRBJ1-2; D gene uncertain. The CDR3 length is 13 residues. The V end lost 5 bases, the J end lost 6 bases, and 13 bases lay between the germline ends. The CDR3 protein is CASSPHSTDGYTF. The CDR3 nucleotides read TGTGCCAGCAGTCCACACAGTACGGATGGCTACACCTTC.

The V gene is TRBV5-1, the J gene TRBJ2-5; D call uncertain. V dropped 1 base and J dropped 0 bases, with 10 bases sitting between them. There are 15 residues in the CDR3. Germline CDR1 and CDR2: SGHRS and YFSETQ. This chain's CDR3 is CASSLNSRYQETQYF. The DNA for the CDR3 is TGCGCCAGCAGCTTGAACTCAAGGTACCAAGAGACCCAGTACTTC.

The chain links TRBV19 to TRBJ2-1; 8 nucleotides agree with TRBD1. Germline V gene sequence: CDR1 LNHDA, CDR2 SQIVND (reference sequence). The CDR3 extends over 16 amino acids. V shed 6 bases and J 1 base; nucleotides not matched to a gene: 8. The CDR3 nucleotides are TGTGCCAGTAGATCAGGGGGCTGGCCATCCTACAATGAGCAGTTCTTC. As protein: CASRSGGWPSYNEQFF.

In this sample, this clonotype turned up a few times. V is TRBV7-9 and J is TRBJ1-6; D gene ambiguous. The CDR3 is 13 amino acids. Germline V gives CDR1 SEHNR, CDR2 FQNEAQ (reference sequence). V was shortened by 4 bases and J by 13 bases, with 14 bases between the two germline ends. Here the CDR3 reads CASSSGEALPLHF. CDR3 nucleotide sequence: TGTGCCAGCAGCTCCGGTGAGGCTCTTCCCCTCCACTTT.

The chain couples TRBV28 to TRBJ2-7; D ambiguous. The CDR3 contains 14 residues. The germline V gene has CDR1 MDHEN and CDR2 SYDVKM. V shed 7 bases and J shed 2 bases, with 15 bases lying between them. The CDR3 sequence is CASNPPRGTYEQYF. In nucleotides, the CDR3 is TGTGCCAGCAACCCCCCCCGCGGAACCTACGAGCAGTACTTC.

This clonotype was picked up a small number of times. The chain carries TRBV5-1 and TRBJ1-5, with 7 bases lining up with TRBD1. V lost 2 bases to trimming and J lost 0 bases; unmatched junction nucleotides: 2. CDR3 length equals 15 residues. Germline-derived CDR1 and CDR2 are SGHRS and YFSETQ. The CDR3 nucleotides are TGCGCCAGCAGCTTTGGGACAGCTAGCAATCAGCCCCAGCATTTT. Translation: CASSFGTASNQPQHF.

The V and J genes are TRBV20-1 and TRBJ1-3, with D hard to call. V was pared by 1 base and J by 2 bases, with 6 bases between. This CDR3 comprises 13 residues. Germline CDR1 DFQATT, CDR2 SNEGSKA (reference sequence). The CDR3 region has the DNA TGCAGTGCTAGAGCTCCAACTGGAAACACCATATATTTT. Protein: CSARAPTGNTIYF.

This clonotype was seen more than once but under ten times. The chain links TRBV7-2 to TRBJ2-5; the match to TRBD2 covers 9 bases. Trimming took 5 bases from V and 5 from J; bases not matched to a gene: 6. Per the germline V gene, CDR1 is SGHTA and CDR2 is FQGNSA. This CDR3 comprises 14 residues. The CDR3 region is CASSQGLAIETQYF. CDR3 DNA: TGTGCCAGCAGCCAGGGACTAGCTATCGAGACCCAGTACTTC. The full variable domain, its missing parts supplied by reference TRBV7-2 and TRBJ2-5, is GAGVSQSPSNKVTEKGKDVELRCDPISGHTALYWYRQSLGQGLEFLIYFQGNSAPDKSGLPSDRFSAERTGGSVSTLTIQRTQQEDSAVYLCASSQGLAIETQYFGPGTRLLVL.

The V and J genes are TRBV5-4 and TRBJ2-1; TRBD1 aligns across 9 bases. In germline, CDR1 is SGHNT, CDR2 YYREEE (reference sequence). V trimming: 4 bases; J trimming: 4 bases; junction bases outside the gene matches: 9. CDR3 length equals 16 residues. As DNA, the CDR3 is TGTGCCAGCAGCCCGGAACAGGGGGCCCCATACAATGAGCAGTTCTTC. This translates into CASSPEQGAPYNEQFF.

The rearrangement links TRBV7-9 to TRBJ1-1, with 8 bases lining up with TRBD1. The CDR3 runs 15 residues. Germline CDR1 reads SEHNR; CDR2 reads FQNEAQ (reference sequence). The J segment lost 1 base and the V segment lost 5 bases, leaving 6 bases of the junction unmatched. The CDR3 region is CASSPPGQGNTEAFF. CDR3 coding DNA: TGTGCCAGCAGCCCCCCTGGACAGGGGAACACTGAAGCTTTCTTT. Together with reference TRBV7-9 and TRBJ1-1, the CDR3 gives the full variable domain: DTGVSQNPRHKITKRGQNVTFRCDPISEHNRLYWYRQTLGQGPEFLTYFQNEAQLEKSRLLSDRFSAERPKGSFSTLEIQRTEQGDSAMYLCASSPPGQGNTEAFFGQGTRLTVV.

The rearrangement links TRBV9 to TRBJ1-6; D is ambiguous. CDR1 and CDR2 (germline): SGDLS, YYNGEE. There are 17 residues in the CDR3. V lost 0 bases, J lost 3 bases, and 13 bases lay in between. CDR3 region: CASSVARQVGYNSPLHF. In DNA, the CDR3 is TGTGCCAGCAGCGTAGCTCGGCAGGTAGGCTATAATTCACCCCTCCACTTT.

The V call is TRBV7-2, the J call TRBJ2-7; D remains ambiguous. V lost 3 bases, J lost 6 bases, and 9 bases lay in between. Germline CDR1 reads SGHTA; CDR2 reads FQGNSA. The CDR3 runs 12 residues. The CDR3 loop reads CASSLLRVEQYF. DNA for the CDR3: TGTGCCAGCAGCTTGCTCAGAGTCGAGCAGTACTTC.

This clonotype showed up just a few times. The chain combines TRBV7-3 with TRBJ1-1, with TRBD1 as a possible D gene (5 bases). The V gene lost 5 bases and the J gene lost 1 base, with 11 bases spanning the gap. The CDR3 extends over 14 amino acids. The germline V gene encodes CDR1 SGHTA and CDR2 FQGTGA. CDR3 DNA: TGTGCCAGCAGCAAGGGGCTTGGGAACACTGAAGCTTTCTTT. This encodes CASSKGLGNTEAFF.

A word on this clonotype: A junction end diverges from the germline sequence, so it may reflect a read error. The rearrangement uses TRBV4-2 and TRBJ1-2; no firm D call. CDR1 is LGHNA and CDR2 is YNFKEQ in the germline V gene. This CDR3 has 15 amino acids. Here the CDR3 reads CTSSQDPGANYGYTF. DNA for the CDR3: TGTACCAGCAGCCAAGATCCTGGAGCTAACTATGGCTACACCTTC.

The V and J genes are TRBV29-1 and TRBJ2-5; D might be TRBD1 (6 bases). Trimming shortened V by 6 bases and J by 2 bases, and 10 bases separated the two germline ends. Per germline, CDR1 SQVTM and CDR2 ANQGSEA. The CDR3 runs to 12 residues. This CDR3 reads CSVNGQQETQYF. CDR3 coding DNA: TGCAGCGTCAACGGACAGCAAGAGACCCAGTACTTC.

The chain links TRBV19 to TRBJ1-2; 8 bases agree with TRBD1. The CDR3 totals 17 residues. The V gene end was trimmed by 3 bases and the J gene end by 6 bases; junction bases not matched to a gene: 15. Germline CDR1 reads LNHDA; CDR2 reads SQIVND (reference sequence). The CDR3 sequence: CASSIGGTGGTKHGYTF. CDR3 bases: TGTGCCAGTAGTATTGGCGGGACAGGTGGTACGAAGCATGGCTACACCTTC.

The chain carries TRBV6-1 and TRBJ1-2; 10 bases line up with TRBD1. The ends lost 5 bases at V and 5 bases at J; junction bases unmatched: 11. Germline loops: CDR1 MNHNS, CDR2 SASEGT. This CDR3 has 16 residues. CDR3 amino acids: CASSPTGGAAGYGYTF. The CDR3 nucleotides are TGTGCCAGCAGTCCGACAGGGGGCGCGGCTGGATATGGCTACACCTTC.

V and J are TRBV21-1 and TRBJ1-5; the D call of TRBD1 is as the table states it, not checked on the DNA. TRBV21-1 is a known pseudogene. CDR3 length: 18 amino acids. The chain's CDR3 is CASSTLTDREWSNQPQHF. CDR3 nucleotide sequence: TGTGCCAGCTCCACTTTAACAGACAGGGAATGGAGCAATCAGCCCCAGCATTTT.

V and J are TRBV11-3 and TRBJ2-1, with unresolved D. CDR3 length: 14 residues. Germline CDR1 SGHNT, CDR2 YENEEA. Trimming stripped 3 bases from V and 4 bases from J, with 10 bases between. The DNA for the CDR3 is TGTGCCAGCAGCTTTATTGGTTCTTACAATGAGCAGTTCTTC. This gives the protein CASSFIGSYNEQFF.

By frequency in the sample, this clonotype is medium-sized. The chain has TRBV27 and TRBJ1-6, with D perhaps TRBD1 (6 bases). The CDR3 runs 13 residues. CDR1 is MNHEY, CDR2 SMNVEV, per germline (reference sequence). Trimming removed 6 bases from V and 10 bases from J, with 13 bases in between. CDR3 sequence: CASSYRVDSPLHF. The CDR3 bases are TGTGCCAGCAGCTACAGGGTTGACTCACCCCTCCACTTT.

This clonotype was observed a handful of times. This chain uses TRBV28 with TRBJ1-5; D possibly corresponds to TRBD1 (6 bases). This CDR3 is 15 amino acids long. With 1 base removed from V and 5 bases from J, the gap between germline ends came to 12 bases. Germline loops: CDR1 MDHEN, CDR2 SYDVKM. The CDR3 sequence is CASSLSYRDYQPQHF. Here the CDR3 DNA reads TGTGCCAGCAGTTTATCGTACAGGGACTATCAGCCCCAGCATTTT.

This clonotype was seen a few times. This chain joins TRBV6-1 and TRBJ1-1, with a tentative D call TRBD1 (5 bases). V was clipped by 4 bases and J by 3 bases, with 9 bases between them. The CDR3 consists of 13 residues. In germline, CDR1 is MNHNS, CDR2 SASEGT. CDR3 nucleotide sequence: TGTGCCAGCAGTGTTCAGGGCCACACTGAAGCTTTCTTT. It translates to CASSVQGHTEAFF.

The chain combines TRBV6-2 or TRBV6-3 with TRBJ1-3, with D possibly matching TRBD1 (6 bases). V shed 5 bases and J shed 0 bases, with 11 bases lying between them. CDR3 length: 15 amino acids. Germline lookup yields CDR1 MNHEY and CDR2 SVGEGT. The CDR3 region is CASSLGQISGNTIYF. CDR3 sequence (DNA): TGTGCCAGCAGTCTCGGACAGATCTCTGGAAACACCATATATTTT.

The chain carries TRBV19 and TRBJ2-3, with 10 positions matching TRBD2. The CDR3 runs to 18 residues. The J segment lost 0 bases and the V segment lost 4 bases, leaving 10 bases of the junction unmatched. The V gene's germline CDR1 is LNHDA and CDR2 SQIVND (reference sequence). CDR3 sequence reads: CASSSKSTSGISTDTQYF. As DNA, the CDR3 is TGTGCCAGTAGTAGCAAGAGTACTAGCGGGATAAGCACAGATACGCAGTATTTT.